A single T cell receptor beta chain is shown here with its context. Its antigen remains unidentified. One base away there is no much larger clone; base qualities are not given. The immunoSEQ Assay, a bias-controlled multiplex PCR, was used to amplify TCRbeta CDR3 regions from genomic DNA. In the original analysis: The number of nucleated cells in each sample was estimated by amplification of reference gene primers within the assay. To quantify the absolute abundance of each unique TCRbeta CDR3 rearrangement, sequence reads were collapsed and filtered. Productive Simpson clonality was computed per sample as the square root of Simpson's diversity index over productive rearrangements. TCRdb took over this immuneACCESS table, retaining in-frame rearrangements with V and J assigned. Such tables are incomplete; in checked studies, under half of the missing clones stem from an unresolved V gene, and the remainder is unexplained. Clonal size and the V and J genes are those of that table, whereas D and trimming came from the DNA. In this sample the table shows 70,000 to 95,000 clones, 86% of which occur a single time. The ten largest clones capture under 30% of the sample.

The data originate from a study of blood T cell repertoires in COVID-19 (dated by TCRdb to 2020 to 2022). Context from the whole study: Samples covering the acute and convalescent phases of COVID-19 were provided by collaborators in the United States, Italy and Spain. The material from the prospective study consisted of cDNA or gDNA derived from T cells, B-cell-depleted T cells, or PBMCs. Subjects who had been exposed to COVID-19, were actively infected with it, or had recovered from it provided the deeply sampled blood TCRbeta repertoires that made up the dataset. A freely available public database, intended as a resource for researchers studying the immune response to SARS-CoV-2, is where the repertoires were released. The samples were drawn from the first 160 participants of the ongoing ImmuneRACE study and from 1,254 subjects provided by 6 global collaborators. The sample metadata nearly always contained a de-identified subject ID, COVID-19 status, age in years and sex. Where available, HLA class I and class II types were taken from metadata supplied by the sample provider and were not determined by assay-based typing. General conclusions and limits of the study: The quantity of clinical and demographic metadata differed by source and by participant and was supplied without curation.

Each collaborating institution followed its own protocols to collect whole blood in K2EDTA tubes. For TCRbeta analysis, collaborator samples were shipped as frozen whole blood, as isolated PBMCs, or as DNA extracted from either sample type. CDR1 SNHLY and CDR2 FYNNEI were looked up in the germline V gene. The CDR3 holds 16 amino acids from the cysteine to the phenylalanine. CDR3 DNA only is kept here, 48 bases in frame from base 1. After removal of 6 bases from V and 0 bases from J, the junction retains 7 bases not matched to a gene. The TCR comes from a human donor in a cohort sampled during active COVID-19. Input material: peripheral blood. Recombination joined TRBV2 with TRBJ2-5, with 10 middle bases fitting TRBD2. The base sequence is TGTGCCAGCAGACGACTAGCGGGCCTGTACCAAGAGACCCAGTACTTC. Its translation is CASRRLAGLYQETQYF.